Each of the 29 T cell receptor beta chains below was sequenced from the same sample in a study of T cells in Graves' hyperthyroidism and ophthalmopathy. Amplified regions were TCR beta CDR3 sequences from RNA transcripts. When the TCR CDR3 underwent first-round RT-PCR, the HTBI primer set was used. TCRdb reprocessed the multiplex PCR reads via MiXCR and lists one record per CDR3 protein. The sample has 500,000 or so distinct CDR3 sequences, about 15% seen once. The sequenced sample consisted of blood. The receptors were sampled from a woman between 18 and 29 years old with Graves' ophthalmopathy.

This clonotype has only a few counts. A single base separates this from a much larger clone, so it may be a read error. V gene TRBV27 combines with J gene TRBJ1-1; D uncertain. V lost 8 bases to trimming and J lost 0 bases, with 10 bases between them. This CDR3 spans 13 amino acids. The germline V gene has CDR1 MNHEY and CDR2 SMNVEV (reference sequence). CDR3 region: CASRGRMNTEAFF. The CDR3 DNA reads as TGTGCCAGCCGTGGACGGATGAACACTGAAGCTTTCTTT.

This clonotype was observed many times. The V gene is TRBV28, the J gene TRBJ1-1, with 8 bases matching TRBD1. The ends lost 6 bases at V and 10 bases at J; junction bases unmatched: 10. Germline CDR1 reads MDHEN; CDR2 reads SYDVKM. The CDR3 runs to 13 residues. The DNA of the CDR3 is TGTGCCAGCAGCCTGGGGGGGACAGGACGAGCTTTCTTT. Protein product: CASSLGGTGRAFF.

Ten or more counts support this clonotype. The V call is TRBV20-1, the J call TRBJ1-1; D unclear. The length of the CDR3 is 15 residues. The germline V and J ends were trimmed by 2 bases and 1 base, with 14 bases remaining between them. CDR1 is DFQATT, CDR2 SNEGSKA, per germline (reference sequence). CDR3 amino acids: CSARLEREGNTEAFF. CDR3 nucleotide sequence: TGCAGTGCTAGACTAGAAAGGGAGGGGAACACTGAAGCTTTCTTT.

The chain joins TRBV29-1 to TRBJ1-2; D may be TRBD1 (6 bases). The V gene lost 4 bases and the J gene lost 3 bases, with 18 bases spanning the gap. Looked up from germline, CDR1 is SQVTM and CDR2 is ANQGSEA. CDR3 length equals 15 residues. The CDR3 DNA is TGCAGCGTTGTGTATGGCACAGGGCTGGACTATGGCTACACCTTC. Residues: CSVVYGTGLDYGYTF.

This clonotype has just a few counts. The rearrangement links TRBV30 to TRBJ2-2, with unresolved D. The CDR3 has 13 residues. The germline V gene encodes CDR1 GTSNPN and CDR2 SVGIG (reference sequence). V lost 0 bases and J lost 4, with 6 bases in between. The CDR3 spells CAWSVRITGELFF. The CDR3 DNA follows: TGTGCCTGGAGTGTACGGATCACCGGGGAGCTGTTTTTT.

This clonotype showed up many times. The chain couples TRBV20-1 to TRBJ2-2, with 7 positions matching TRBD2. The CDR3 totals 15 residues. Germline V gives CDR1 DFQATT, CDR2 SNEGSKA (reference sequence). Trimming cost V 3 bases and J 1 base; bases outside gene matches: 5. CDR3 in amino acids: CSARSAGWNTGELFF. CDR3 bases: TGCAGTGCTAGGTCAGCGGGATGGAACACCGGGGAGCTGTTTTTT.

The CDR3 bases are TGCAGTGCTAGAGAGGCTAGCGGAACCTACTACAATGAGCAGTTCTTC. Translation: CSAREASGTYYNEQFF. The V gene is TRBV20-1, the J gene TRBJ2-1; 7 bases agree with TRBD2. J gave up 3 bases and V 0 bases, and 8 bases lay outside the gene matches. Germline values: CDR1 DFQATT, CDR2 SNEGSKA (reference sequence). The CDR3 contains 16 residues.

This clonotype has a count of ten or more. The chain couples TRBV6-1 to TRBJ1-1, with 10 bases matching TRBD1. The CDR3 is made up of 16 amino acids. The germline V gene encodes CDR1 MNHNS and CDR2 SASEGT. V shed 8 bases and J 5 bases; nucleotides not matched to a gene: 14. The CDR3 spells CASVGRGQGTLTEAFF. CDR3 DNA sequence: TGTGCCAGCGTGGGTCGGGGACAGGGGACGTTGACTGAAGCTTTCTTT.

This clonotype was observed a few times. The rearrangement joins TRBV19 to TRBJ2-1; unclear D gene. Germline V CDR1 and CDR2: LNHDA, SQIVND (reference sequence). Trimming took 3 bases from V and 5 from J, leaving 11 bases between them. The CDR3 is 14 residues long. This chain's CDR3 is CASSISVGHNEQFF. The CDR3 DNA reads as TGTGCCAGTAGTATTAGTGTCGGCCACAATGAGCAGTTCTTC.

A few counts support this clonotype. The chain links TRBV19 to TRBJ1-5; TRBD1 agrees at 8 bases. The CDR3 contains 17 residues. Looked up from germline, CDR1 is LNHDA and CDR2 is SQIVND (reference sequence). V was pared by 7 bases and J by 2 bases, with 13 bases of the junction left unmatched. Here the CDR3 DNA reads TGTGCCAGTACCTCAGGGGGCGATAACTGGGGCAATCAGCCCCAGCATTTT. Its protein is CASTSGGDNWGNQPQHF.

This clonotype was detected many times. The V call is TRBV20-1, the J call TRBJ2-1, with 7 positions matching TRBD2. Germline CDR1 reads DFQATT; CDR2 reads SNEGSKA (reference sequence). The CDR3 is 14 residues long. V was pared by 5 bases and J by 5 bases, with 9 bases of the junction left unmatched. In DNA, the CDR3 is TGCAGTGCTCGCGGGGGAGACGGCCACAATGAGCAGTTCTTC. It specifies CSARGGDGHNEQFF.

This clonotype occurred many times. The chain is built from TRBV13 and TRBJ1-1; no reliable D call. The V gene lost 6 bases and the J gene lost 1 base, with 12 bases spanning the gap. CDR1 and CDR2 (germline): PRHDT, FYEKMQ (reference sequence). This CDR3 spans 14 amino acids. CDR3: CASRTTRENTEAFF. CDR3 DNA: TGTGCCAGCAGGACGACCAGAGAGAACACTGAAGCTTTCTTT.

This clonotype showed up many times. The rearrangement uses TRBV28 and TRBJ1-5; 10 bases are shared with TRBD1. The germline V gene encodes CDR1 MDHEN and CDR2 SYDVKM. V gave up 5 bases and J gave up 5 bases; unmatched junction bases: 3. The CDR3 runs to 14 residues. For the CDR3, the DNA is TGTGCCAGCAGTGTCGGACAGGGGGATCAGCCCCAGCATTTT. Its translation: CASSVGQGDQPQHF.

This clonotype was detected only a few times. V usage is TRBV13 and J usage is TRBJ2-3, with no clear D. The DNA matches TRBJ1-5 better at its end, which makes the J call doubtful. Per germline, CDR1 PRHDT and CDR2 FYEKMQ (reference sequence). This CDR3 is built from 14 residues. The CDR3 region is CASTLGREPDTQHF. The CDR3, as DNA: TGTGCCAGCACGCTTGGGAGGGAACCAGATACGCAGCATTTT.

The sample holds many counts of this clonotype. The chain couples TRBV28 to TRBJ1-5; 8 bases are a match to TRBD1. Germline V CDR1 and CDR2: MDHEN, SYDVKM. There are 14 residues in the CDR3. Trimming took 2 bases from V and 8 from J; bases not matched to a gene: 5. The CDR3 DNA sequence: TGTGCCAGCAGTTTAGAGGACAGGGTTGAGCCCCAGCATTTT. It codes for CASSLEDRVEPQHF.

The chain recombines TRBV2 with TRBJ2-7, with a weak D call TRBD2 (5 bases). Trimming left V 6 bases short and J 0 bases short, with 12 bases between. The CDR3 is 14 residues long. The V gene's germline CDR1 is SNHLY and CDR2 FYNNEI. The CDR3 reads CASSADGSSYEQYF. CDR3 bases: TGTGCCAGCAGCGCTGATGGGAGCTCCTACGAGCAGTACTTC.

The genes are TRBV18 and TRBJ1-2, with 12 bases that match TRBD1. The germline CDR1 and CDR2 sequences are KGHSH and LQKENI. Trimming cost V 6 bases and J 8 bases; bases outside gene matches: 13. The CDR3 loop spans 16 amino acids. The CDR3 here is CASSLQSGTGGGGYTF. For the CDR3, the DNA is TGTGCCAGCTCTCTTCAATCCGGGACAGGGGGCGGCGGCTACACCTTC. The entire variable domain, with the rest obtained from reference TRBV18 and TRBJ1-2, is as follows: NAGVMQNPRHLVRRRGQEARLRCSPMKGHSHVYWYRQLPEEGLKFMVYLQKENIIDESGMPKERFSAEFPKEGPSILRIQQVVRGDSAAYFCASSLQSGTGGGGYTFGSGTRLTVV.

V is TRBV27 and J is TRBJ1-6; possible D gene TRBD1, 5 bases. Trimming left V 3 bases short and J 8 bases short, with 11 bases between. CDR1 and CDR2 from the germline V gene are MNHEY and SMNVEV (reference sequence). This CDR3 region has 14 residues. This CDR3 reads CASSLGTRDSPLHF. The CDR3 DNA follows: TGTGCCAGCAGTTTGGGGACGAGGGATTCACCCCTCCACTTT.

This clonotype has ten or more counts. The genes are TRBV6-1 and TRBJ2-1, with D perhaps matching TRBD2 (6 bases). CDR3 length: 15 residues. Trimming pared 4 bases from V and 6 bases from J, leaving 16 bases between. CDR1 MNHNS and CDR2 SASEGT come from the germline V gene. The CDR3 protein is CASSVMGGVVNEQFF. CDR3 bases: TGTGCCAGCAGTGTAATGGGCGGGGTCGTCAATGAGCAGTTCTTC.

The V call is TRBV5-6, the J call TRBJ2-2; D gene unclear. There are 14 residues in the CDR3. V gave up 2 bases and J gave up 3 bases, with 8 bases separating them. CDR1 and CDR2 (germline): SGHDT, YYEEEE. The CDR3 region has the DNA TGTGCCAGCAGCTTAATAGGAGACACCGGGGAGCTGTTTTTT. It codes for CASSLIGDTGELFF.

This clonotype was detected ten times or more. The CDR3 spells CASSQTGGNTQYF. CDR3 bases: TGTGCCAGCAGCCAAACGGGGGGGAATACGCAGTATTTT. The rearrangement links TRBV3-1 to TRBJ2-3; TRBD2 aligns across 8 bases. V shed 2 bases and J 7 bases; nucleotides not matched to a gene: 2. CDR1 is LGHDT, CDR2 YNNKEL, per germline (reference sequence). CDR3 length equals 13 residues.

About this clonotype itself: At one boundary the junction diverges from the germline segment, which might be a read error. The chain couples TRBV11-2 to TRBJ1-2, with TRBD1 identical over 10 bases. CDR3 size: 16 residues. CDR1 and CDR2 from the germline V gene are SGHAT and FQNNGV. For the CDR3, the DNA is TGCGCCAGCAGCCCGGGACAGGGGCGATTAAACTATGGCTACACCTTC. Protein product: CASSPGQGRLNYGYTF.

This clonotype came up a few times. The V and J genes are TRBV29-1 and TRBJ1-2, with D tentatively TRBD1 (5 bases). Trimming shortened V by 3 bases and J by 8 bases, and 16 bases separated the two germline ends. CDR1 is SQVTM, CDR2 ANQGSEA, per germline. The CDR3 is made up of 13 amino acids. The CDR3 nucleotides are TGCAGCGTTGAGGGACTTTTCCCGGGAGGCTACACCTTC. This sequence encodes CSVEGLFPGGYTF.

The genes are TRBV12-3 or TRBV12-4 and TRBJ1-5; D might be TRBD1 (6 bases). This CDR3 has 15 residues. V shed 3 bases and J shed 4 bases, with 13 bases lying between them. The CDR3 sequence is CASSLTTGSNQPQHF. DNA of the CDR3: TGTGCCAGCAGTTTGACGACAGGTTCAAATCAGCCCCAGCATTTT.

This clonotype has a count of ten or more. The V call is TRBV29-1, the J call TRBJ2-7, with D perhaps TRBD1 (6 bases). The CDR3 runs to 13 residues. Trimming pared 5 bases from V and 0 bases from J, leaving 11 bases between. Germline V gene lookup returns CDR1 SQVTM and CDR2 ANQGSEA. The CDR3 protein is CSVLLDSSYEQYF. The CDR3 DNA reads TGCAGCGTTCTACTGGACAGCTCCTACGAGCAGTACTTC.

The chain combines TRBV28 with TRBJ2-3, with no clear D. The CDR3 consists of 14 residues. Deletions cut 6 bases from V and 0 bases from J, with 10 bases between. Germline V CDR1 and CDR2: MDHEN, SYDVKM. Here the CDR3 reads CASSRPTSTDTQYF. The CDR3 DNA is TGTGCCAGCAGCCGCCCTACTAGCACAGATACGCAGTATTTT.

This clonotype appeared a few times. A clone one base away is much larger, so this may be a read error. This chain links TRBV27 with TRBJ1-1; TRBD1 might be the D (5 bases). V was shortened by 7 bases and J by 4 bases, with 16 bases between the two germline ends. Looked up from germline, CDR1 is MNHEY and CDR2 is SMNVEV (reference sequence). CDR3 length equals 14 residues. The CDR3 loop is CASNGQGAGTEAFF. The CDR3, as DNA: TGTGCCAGCAATGGGCAAGGGGCCGGCACTGAAGCTTTCTTT.

This clonotype was counted many times. This may be a read error: a much more frequent sequence differs by one nucleotide. V is TRBV28 and J is TRBJ2-3, with 12 bases identical to TRBD2. Germline trimming cut 8 bases from V and 0 bases from J; bases unmatched to any gene: 3. The germline CDR1 and CDR2 sequences are MDHEN and SYDVKM. There are 15 residues in the CDR3. The CDR3 here is CASGGTSGSTDTQYF. As DNA, the CDR3 is TGTGCCAGCGGTGGGACTAGCGGGAGCACAGATACGCAGTATTTT.

This clonotype has a count of ten or more. This sequence joins TRBV28 and TRBJ1-1; D is ambiguous. The germline CDR1 and CDR2 sequences are MDHEN and SYDVKM. There are 11 residues in the CDR3. Trimming removed 2 bases at V and 8 bases at J, with 6 bases between. The CDR3: CASSLNGEAFF. CDR3 DNA: TGTGCCAGCAGTTTAAATGGCGAAGCTTTCTTT.